These T cell receptor beta chains were read from a single sample in a study of cytomegalovirus exposure and HLA in healthy donors. Some clones are missing from TCRdb's copy, which holds only in-frame ones; the method was immunoSEQ multiplex PCR. The sample lists under 85,000 clones, around 77% occurring once. Sequencing input: PBMCs. Every receptor here comes from a woman in her 40s in good health and CMV-seropositive. Each CDR3 is given with its conserved first and last residue. The order of the fields is J gene, V gene, D gene, clone size, CDR3 DNA, CDR3 protein. The D gene is left open where the match is weak. The size entry is marked missing in some rows and otherwise reads once, few, many or a size class.

TRBJ1-2 | TRBV30 | . | . | TGTGCCTGGAGTGTTACCCCAGGGGGCTACACCTTC | CAWSVTPGGYTF
TRBJ2-7 | TRBV14 | . | . | TGTGCCAGCAGCCAAGGCCTTACGAACGGTATCTCCTACGAGCAGTACTTC | CASSQGLTNGISYEQYF
TRBJ2-7 | TRBV30 | TRBD1 | . | TGTGCCTGGAATCGGCAGGGGGCGAGGGACGAGCAGTACTTC | CAWNRQGARDEQYF
TRBJ2-2 | TRBV4-1 | . | few | TGCGCCAGCAGCCAAGGAGGGCGCAGGCATACCGGGGAGCTGTTTTTT | CASSQGGRRHTGELFF
TRBJ1-1 | TRBV28 | . | . | TGTGCCAGCAGCCTAAGAACAGGGATTTCGGAAGCTTTCTTT | CASSLRTGISEAFF
TRBJ2-1 | TRBV4-1 | TRBD2 | few | TGCGCCAGCAGCCAAGATCGGCGGGAGTCTTTCCCTATTGAGCAGTTCTTC | CASSQDRRESFPIEQFF
TRBJ2-2 | TRBV6-5 | TRBD2 | . | TGTGCCAGCAGTGTCGCGGGGGGGCGGGGCGGGGAGCTGTTTTTT | CASSVAGGRGGELFF
TRBJ1-4 | TRBV6-5 | . | . | TGTGCCAGCAGTTACGGGGGGACTGAAAAACTGTTTTTT | CASSYGGTEKLFF
TRBJ1-1 | TRBV5-1 | TRBD1 | . | TGCGCCAGCAGCTCCATGCCCGGGACAGGGGCCACTGAAGCTTTCTTT | CASSSMPGTGATEAFF
TRBJ2-5 | TRBV5-6 | TRBD1 | . | TGTGCCAGCAGCTTTCAGGGGGCAGAGACCCAGTACTTC | CASSFQGAETQYF
TRBJ1-1 | TRBV29-1 | TRBD1 | . | TGCAGCGGACAGGGCCCGAACACTGAAGCTTTCTTT | CSGQGPNTEAFF
TRBJ2-7 | TRBV5-4 | TRBD2 | . | TGTGCCAGCAGCTTGGAGAGCGGGAGTCCCTACGAGCAGTACTTC | CASSLESGSPYEQYF
TRBJ1-2 | TRBV28 | . | . | TGTGCCAGCAGTTACTCGATCCAGGGTGGCTACACCTTC | CASSYSIQGGYTF
TRBJ2-3 | TRBV4-1 | TRBD1 | . | TGCGCCAGCAGCCTAGGGGGCATAGGGACAGATACGCAGTATTTT | CASSLGGIGTDTQYF
TRBJ2-5 | TRBV18 | TRBD1 | . | TGTGCCAGCTCACCTATAAGGCCCGGACAGGGAAGAGAAGAGACCCAGTACTTC | CASSPIRPGQGREETQYF
TRBJ1-1 | TRBV29-1 | . | . | TGCAGCGTTGAAGAGAGATGGGTGGAGAGTGAAGCTTTCTTT | CSVEERWVESEAFF
TRBJ1-3 | TRBV30 | TRBD1 | . | TGTGCCTGGAGTGTGATGGGACAGTCTGGAAACACCATATATTTT | CAWSVMGQSGNTIYF
TRBJ2-5 | TRBV5-4 | TRBD1 | once | TGTGCCAGCAGCTCTCCGGGACAGGTCCCTCAAGAGACCCAGTACTTC | CASSSPGQVPQETQYF
TRBJ1-5 | TRBV30 | TRBD1 | . | TGTGCCTGGAGTGTAGGGGACAGTTCAAATCAGCCCCAGCATTTT | CAWSVGDSSNQPQHF
TRBJ2-7 | TRBV2 | TRBD1 | . | TGTGCCAGCACAGAATTTGGGACAGGGAGGGGGATTAACTACGAGCAGTACTTC | CASTEFGTGRGINYEQYF
TRBJ2-3 | TRBV13 | TRBD2 | once | TGTGCCAGCAGCCACTTAGCGGGATCCACCACAGATACGCAGTATTTT | CASSHLAGSTTDTQYF
TRBJ2-7 | TRBV6-5 | TRBD2 | . | TGTGCCAGCAGTCCCGGGACTAGGAGGTTTTACGAGCAGTACTTC | CASSPGTRRFYEQYF
TRBJ2-3 | TRBV6-4 | . | few | TGTGCCAGCAGTGACGGGGGGGCCACAGATACGCAGTATTTT | CASSDGGATDTQYF
TRBJ2-7 | TRBV27 | . | once | TGTGCCAGCCGTCCTAGGACTACCTCCTACGAGCAGTACTTC | CASRPRTTSYEQYF
TRBJ2-1 | TRBV6-4 | . | . | TGTGCCAGCAGGAAGGACAGTCCTTCCTACAATGAGCAGTTCTTC | CASRKDSPSYNEQFF
TRBJ2-1 | TRBV19 | . | . | TGTGCCAGTAGTAATAGACAGTTTGATGAGCAGTTCTTC | CASSNRQFDEQFF
TRBJ1-2 | TRBV11-2 | . | . | TGTGCCAGCAGCTTAGGAGGCAGAAACTATGGCTACACCTTC | CASSLGGRNYGYTF
TRBJ1-1 | TRBV5-1 | . | . | TGCGCCAGCAGCTTGTTGGGCAGGGCTATGAACACTGAAGCTTTCTTT | CASSLLGRAMNTEAFF
TRBJ1-2 | TRBV27 | TRBD1 | few | TGTGCCAGCAGTGAGGGACAGGGGGCCTATGGCTACACCTTC | CASSEGQGAYGYTF
TRBJ2-5 | TRBV6-1 | TRBD1 | . | TGTGCCAGCAGACTAGGACAGGCCCTCCAAGAGACCCAGTACTTC | CASRLGQALQETQYF
TRBJ1-2 | TRBV25-1 | TRBD1 | once | TGTGCCAGCAGTTCAACAAAAAGAGACAGGGATTGGGGCTACACCTTC | CASSSTKRDRDWGYTF
TRBJ2-3 | TRBV5-1 | TRBD2 | . | TGCGCCAGCAGCCATCGGACTAGCGGAAACACAGATACGCAGTATTTT | CASSHRTSGNTDTQYF
TRBJ1-2 | TRBV10-3 | . | . | TGTGCCATCAGTGATGGGACACACTATGGCTACACCTTC | CAISDGTHYGYTF
TRBJ2-1 | TRBV29-1 | TRBD2 | once | TGCAGCGTAAGCGGGGGGTCCGTTGGTGAGCAGTTCTTC | CSVSGGSVGEQFF
TRBJ2-7 | TRBV7-9 | . | few | TGTGCCAGCAGCTCCACCTACGAGCAGTACTTC | CASSSTYEQYF
TRBJ2-3 | TRBV5-1 | . | . | TGCGCCAGCAGGTCGAGCGGTGCTAGCACAGATACGCAGTATTTT | CASRSSGASTDTQYF
TRBJ2-7 | TRBV29-1 | TRBD1 | . | TGCAGCGTTGTTCGTCCGGACAGGAACTACGAGCAGTACTTC | CSVVRPDRNYEQYF
TRBJ1-2 | TRBV7-2 | . | . | TGTGCCAGCAGCCGTGCCCTAGACGGGGTAGGAGGCTACACCTTC | CASSRALDGVGGYTF
TRBJ1-1 | TRBV13 | TRBD1 | . | TGTGCCAGCAGCTTCTTAGGCTTAGGACAGGGGGTTCGGGACACTGAAGCTTTCTTT | CASSFLGLGQGVRDTEAFF
TRBJ1-1 | TRBV19 | . | . | TGTGCCAGTAGTATAGACGGGTTCGGTAACACTGAAGCTTTCTTT | CASSIDGFGNTEAFF
TRBJ1-1 | TRBV7-9 | TRBD1 | . | TGTGCCAGCAGCTTGACAGGGTACATGAACACTGAAGCTTTCTTT | CASSLTGYMNTEAFF
TRBJ2-3 | TRBV6-1 | TRBD2 | . | TGTGCCAGCAGTGTTAGCGGGGGGCAAGATACGCAGTATTTT | CASSVSGGQDTQYF
TRBJ1-5 | TRBV7-8 | . | . | TGTGCCAGCAGCCCCCGGGTAAATAATCAGCCCCAGCATTTT | CASSPRVNNQPQHF